Listed below are T cell receptor beta chains from one sample, sequenced in a study of Ad26.COV2.S vaccination and SARS-CoV-2 variants. This table comes from immunoSEQ multiplex PCR, and its TCRdb copy is limited to in-frame clones, with some not included. Counted here are about 350,000 clones, 80% to 90% occurring once; the ten biggest clones make up 3% to 4%. Here the sequenced sample was peripheral blood, taken in a trial of Ad26.COV2.S vaccine versus placebo. All receptors derive from a person aged 18-60 years who received the Ad26.COV2.S COVID-19 vaccine or a placebo. The CDR3 runs from the conserved cysteine through the conserved F or W. D genes are given only for firm matches. A row's size may be missing; if present it is once, few, many or a size class.

D	size	V	J	DNA	CDR3
NA	NA	TRBV2	TRBJ2-5	TGTGCCAGCAGTGCAAGGACACAGTACCAAGAGACCCAGTACTTC	CASSARTQYQETQYF
NA	NA	TRBV29-1	TRBJ2-5	TGCAGCGTTGAAGATTGGGGTCAGGGGGAGACCCAGTACTTC	CSVEDWGQGETQYF
TRBD1	NA	TRBV15	TRBJ1-3	TGTGCCACCAGAGGCCCGGACAGGGTCTCTGGAAACACCATATATTTT	CATRGPDRVSGNTIYF
NA	NA	TRBV14	TRBJ2-7	TGTGCCAGCAGCCAAGATCTTTCCTACGAGCAGTACTTC	CASSQDLSYEQYF
TRBD2	NA	TRBV6-2/TRBV6-3	TRBJ2-7	TGTGCCAGCAGTTACGAGGCGGGAGTACAGCCCGGAACGGCCTACGAGCAGTACTTC	CASSYEAGVQPGTAYEQYF
NA	NA	TRBV7-6	TRBJ1-2	TGTGCCAGCAGCTTAGCGCTCGGATCCCCCTATGGCTACACCTTC	CASSLALGSPYGYTF
NA	NA	TRBV2	TRBJ2-3	TGTGCCAGCAGTGAAGGCGTGCAGGTACTCACAGATACGCAGTATTTT	CASSEGVQVLTDTQYF
TRBD2	NA	TRBV24-1	TRBJ2-3	TGTGCCACCAGTGATTTTGGTAGCGGGTCACCGCCCAGCGGCACAGATACGCAGTATTTT	CATSDFGSGSPPSGTDTQYF
TRBD1	NA	TRBV2	TRBJ1-4	TGTGCCAGCAGTGCAGACAGGGTCGGGTCTAATGAAAAACTGTTTTTT	CASSADRVGSNEKLFF
NA	once	TRBV7-6	TRBJ1-2	TGTGCCAGCAGCTTAGGAATCGAGGGAGACTATGGCTACACCTTC	CASSLGIEGDYGYTF
TRBD1	NA	TRBV4-3	TRBJ2-7	TGCGCCAGCAGCCAAGGGGGACAGGGCCTCTACGAGCAGTACTTC	CASSQGGQGLYEQYF
TRBD1	NA	TRBV28	TRBJ2-4	TGTGCCAGCAGTTTCGGGACAGGTACCAAAAACATTCAGTACTTC	CASSFGTGTKNIQYF
TRBD2	NA	TRBV5-1	TRBJ2-5	TGCGCCAGCAGCTTGGGAGCAGCGGGAGGGATCCAAGAGACCCAGTACTTC	CASSLGAAGGIQETQYF
TRBD2	NA	TRBV10-1	TRBJ2-1	TGCGCCAGCAGTGAGCGCCGACTAGCGGGATTTGGGTATGAGCAGTTCTTC	CASSERRLAGFGYEQFF
TRBD2	NA	TRBV7-7	TRBJ2-5	TGTGCTAGCAGCTTACTAGCGGGCTCTCAAGAGACCCAGTACTTC	CASSLLAGSQETQYF
TRBD1	NA	TRBV9	TRBJ2-5	TGTGCCAGCAGCGCAGACAGGGGGCGCAAAGAGACCCAGTACTTC	CASSADRGRKETQYF
NA	NA	TRBV6-5	TRBJ2-1	TGTGCCAGCAGCCCCGGGGATAGGTTGGGCGATGAGCAGTTCTTC	CASSPGDRLGDEQFF
NA	NA	TRBV15	TRBJ2-1	TGTGCCACCAGCAGAGGCTACCGCAATGAGCAGTTCTTC	CATSRGYRNEQFF
TRBD2	NA	TRBV5-1	TRBJ2-2	TGCGCCAGCAGCTTTACTAGCGGGAGGCAAAACACCGGGGAGCTGTTTTTT	CASSFTSGRQNTGELFF
NA	NA	TRBV3-1/TRBV3-2	TRBJ2-7	TGTGCCAGCAGCCCCCTCGGGCCCTACGAGCAGTACTTC	CASSPLGPYEQYF
NA	NA	TRBV6-5	TRBJ1-5	TGTGCCAGCAGTTACTCCCAGGTGACTAGCAATCAGCCCCAGCATTTT	CASSYSQVTSNQPQHF
NA	few	TRBV4-1	TRBJ2-5	TGCGCCAGCAGCCAAGAGGCAGGACAAGAGACCCAGTACTTC	CASSQEAGQETQYF
NA	few	TRBV7-9	TRBJ2-7	TGTGCCAGCAGCGGCGGTCCCGGACGGAATGCCTACGAGCAGTACTTC	CASSGGPGRNAYEQYF
NA	NA	TRBV6-5	TRBJ1-5	TGTGCCAGCAGCCGGGACAAAGATCAGCCCCAGCATTTT	CASSRDKDQPQHF
TRBD1	NA	TRBV9	TRBJ1-2	TGTGCCAGCAGCGTAGCTACTAGGGGGCAATTTGGCTACACCTTC	CASSVATRGQFGYTF
TRBD1	NA	TRBV10-3	TRBJ2-7	TGTGCCATCAGTGAGCAGGGGACAGGGGGAGCCTACGAGCAGTACTTC	CAISEQGTGGAYEQYF
TRBD2	once	TRBV10-1	TRBJ2-1	TGCGCCAGCAGTACCCGGGGTAACCTGTGGACTAGCTCATTCTACAATGAGCAGTTCTTC	CASSTRGNLWTSSFYNEQFF
NA	NA	TRBV10-2	TRBJ1-5	TGCGCCAGCAGCCCAGCCCAAGACAATCAGCCCCAGCATTTT	CASSPAQDNQPQHF
NA	NA	TRBV4-3	TRBJ1-5	TGCGCCAGCAGCTCCAGGGTTGGAAGCAATCAGCCCCAGCATTTT	CASSSRVGSNQPQHF
TRBD1	NA	TRBV4-3	TRBJ1-4	TGCGCCAGCAGCCAAGAAGGGGGGCACAGGGGCGGTTGGAATGAAAAACTGTTTTTT	CASSQEGGHRGGWNEKLFF
TRBD1	NA	TRBV28	TRBJ1-2	TGTGCCAGCAGTCCGGGGACAGGGCGAAACTATGGCTACACCTTC	CASSPGTGRNYGYTF
TRBD1	NA	TRBV29-1	TRBJ2-7	TGCAGCGCAAGGACAGGGTTATTCGGCGACTACGAGCAGTACTTC	CSARTGLFGDYEQYF
NA	NA	TRBV3-1/TRBV3-2	TRBJ2-2	TGTGCCAGCAGCCTTAGGAGTTTGACCGGGGAGCTGTTTTTT	CASSLRSLTGELFF
NA	NA	TRBV6-5	TRBJ2-7	TGTGCCAGCAGTTACTTACAGGCTACCTCCTACGAGCAGTACTTC	CASSYLQATSYEQYF
NA	NA	TRBV6-5	TRBJ2-2	TGTGCCAGCAGTCGGCAAGGAGGGACCGGGGAGCTGTTTTTT	CASSRQGGTGELFF
NA	NA	TRBV19	TRBJ1-2	TGTGCCAGTAGTATAGAACCCCAGGGGAGCCCAGTCCATGGCTACACCTTC	CASSIEPQGSPVHGYTF
NA	NA	TRBV6-2/TRBV6-3	TRBJ2-7	TGTGCCAGCAGTCGACCCCCGGAGGTCTACGAGCAGTACTTC	CASSRPPEVYEQYF
NA	NA	TRBV6-5	TRBJ2-7	TGTGCCAGCAGTTACGGGAGTTCCTCCTACGAGCAGTACTTC	CASSYGSSSYEQYF
NA	NA	TRBV3-1/TRBV3-2	TRBJ2-5	TGTGCCAGCAGCCGAGGGAATTTGGAGACCCAGTACTTC	CASSRGNLETQYF
TRBD2	NA	TRBV6-5	TRBJ2-1	TGTGCCAGCAGTTACGGGGGACTAGGTAGCCACAATGAGCAGTTCTTC	CASSYGGLGSHNEQFF
NA	few	TRBV10-3	TRBJ2-2	TGTGCCATCAGAGGCGGGGGCCGGTCGAACACCGGGGAGCTGTTTTTT	CAIRGGGRSNTGELFF
NA	NA	TRBV9	TRBJ2-3	TGTGCCAGCAGCGTAGCCTCTGGGGCAGGGGAGCCCTATACGCAGTATTTT	CASSVASGAGEPYTQYF
TRBD2	NA	TRBV6-5	TRBJ2-7	TGTGCCAGCAAGCTTAGCGGGAGCTACGAGCAGTACTTC	CASKLSGSYEQYF
NA	NA	TRBV18	TRBJ2-7	TGTGCCAGCTCGAGGGGCTCGGGACTCTACGAGCAGTACTTC	CASSRGSGLYEQYF
TRBD1	NA	TRBV15	TRBJ2-7	TGTGCCACCAGCAGAGATTTAAAGGGACAGGGGTCCTACGAGCAGTACTTC	CATSRDLKGQGSYEQYF
TRBD2	NA	TRBV5-4	TRBJ2-1	TGTGCCAGCAGCTCACCAGCGGGAGGGCCCTCGTGGAATGAGCAGTTCTTC	CASSSPAGGPSWNEQFF
NA	NA	TRBV11-3	TRBJ1-1	TGTGCCAGCAGCCTACGGGGGGTCAACACTGAAGCTTTCTTT	CASSLRGVNTEAFF